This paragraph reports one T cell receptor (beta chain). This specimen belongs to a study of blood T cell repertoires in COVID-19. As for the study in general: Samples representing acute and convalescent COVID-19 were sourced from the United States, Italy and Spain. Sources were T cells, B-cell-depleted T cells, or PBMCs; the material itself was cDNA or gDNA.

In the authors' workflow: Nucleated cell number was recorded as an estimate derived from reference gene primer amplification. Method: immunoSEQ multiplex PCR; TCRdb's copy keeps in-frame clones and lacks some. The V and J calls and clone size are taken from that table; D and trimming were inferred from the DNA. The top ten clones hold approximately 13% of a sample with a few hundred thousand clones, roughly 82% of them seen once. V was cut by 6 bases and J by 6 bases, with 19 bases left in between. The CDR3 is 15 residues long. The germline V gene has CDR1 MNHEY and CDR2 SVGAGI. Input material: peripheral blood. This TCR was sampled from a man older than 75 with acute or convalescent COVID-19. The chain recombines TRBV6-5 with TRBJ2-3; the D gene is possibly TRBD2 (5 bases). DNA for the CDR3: TGTGCCAGCAGGGCCTTCCGAATGAGGGTGGATACGCAGTATTTT. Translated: CASRAFRMRVDTQYF.